A single TCR beta chain is shown here with its context. This sample stems from a study of blood T cell repertoires in COVID-19. Study background: Acute and convalescent COVID-19 samples came from the United States, Italy and Spain.

Authors' processing steps: Amplification of reference gene primers provided the estimated nucleated cell counts. Libraries were prepared by immunoSEQ multiplex PCR; TCRdb keeps only in-frame clonotypes and omits some of them. V and J calls and clone size come straight from that table; D and trimming were deduced from the DNA. The sample lists about 240,000 clones, around 86% seen once, with around 12% in the top ten. Per germline, CDR1 LGHDT and CDR2 YNNKEL (reference sequence). This CDR3 is 15 amino acids long. V lost 3 bases and J 5 bases, leaving 11 bases between the germline ends. The sequence was collected from a woman aged 60-75 years with active or convalescent COVID-19. The sequencing input was peripheral blood. The rearrangement joins TRBV3-1 (or the pseudogene TRBV3-2) to TRBJ1-6, with D possibly matching TRBD1 (6 bases). The CDR3 nucleotides read TGTGCCAGCAGCCACGGTGGACAGAATAATTCACCCCTCCACTTT. Translating it yields CASSHGGQNNSPLHF.